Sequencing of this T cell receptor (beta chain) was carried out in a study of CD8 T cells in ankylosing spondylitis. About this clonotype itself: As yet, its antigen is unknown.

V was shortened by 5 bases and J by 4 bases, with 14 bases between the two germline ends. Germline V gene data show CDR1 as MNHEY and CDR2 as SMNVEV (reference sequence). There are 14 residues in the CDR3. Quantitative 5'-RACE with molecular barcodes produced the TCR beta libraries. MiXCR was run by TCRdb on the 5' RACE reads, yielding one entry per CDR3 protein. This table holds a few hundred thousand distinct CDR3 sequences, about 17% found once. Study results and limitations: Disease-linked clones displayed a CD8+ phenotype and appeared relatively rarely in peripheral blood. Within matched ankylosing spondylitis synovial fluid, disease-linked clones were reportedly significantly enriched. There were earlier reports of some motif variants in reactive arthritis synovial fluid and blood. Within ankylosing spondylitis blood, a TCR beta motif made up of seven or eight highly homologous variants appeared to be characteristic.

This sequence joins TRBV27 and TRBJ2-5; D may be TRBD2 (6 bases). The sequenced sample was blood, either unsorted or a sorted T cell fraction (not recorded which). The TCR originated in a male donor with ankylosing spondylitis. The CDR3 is CASSPTTSGETQYF. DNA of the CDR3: TGTGCCAGCAGTCCGACGACTAGTGGAGAGACCCAGTACTTC.